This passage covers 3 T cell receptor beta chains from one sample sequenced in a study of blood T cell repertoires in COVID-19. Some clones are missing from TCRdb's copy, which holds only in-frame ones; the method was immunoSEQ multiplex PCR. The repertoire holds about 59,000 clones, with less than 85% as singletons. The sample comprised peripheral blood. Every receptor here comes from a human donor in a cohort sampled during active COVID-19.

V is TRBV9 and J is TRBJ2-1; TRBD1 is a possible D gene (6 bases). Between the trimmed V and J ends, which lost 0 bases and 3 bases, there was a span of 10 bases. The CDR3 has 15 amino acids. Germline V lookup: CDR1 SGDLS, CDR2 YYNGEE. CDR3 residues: CASSVDRALYNEQFF. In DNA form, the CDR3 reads TGTGCCAGCAGCGTAGACAGGGCACTCTACAATGAGCAGTTCTTC.

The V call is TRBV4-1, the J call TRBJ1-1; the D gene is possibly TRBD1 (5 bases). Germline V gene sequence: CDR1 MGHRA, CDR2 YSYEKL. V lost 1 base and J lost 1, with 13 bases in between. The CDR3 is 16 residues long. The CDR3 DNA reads TGCGCCAGCAGCCAAGGTTGGGGGGACCAGAACACTGAAGCTTTCTTT. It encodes CASSQGWGDQNTEAFF.

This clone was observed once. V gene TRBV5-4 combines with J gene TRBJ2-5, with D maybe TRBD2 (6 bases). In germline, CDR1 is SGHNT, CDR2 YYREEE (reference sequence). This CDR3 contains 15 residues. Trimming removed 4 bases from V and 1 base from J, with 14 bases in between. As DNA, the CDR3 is TGTGCCAGCAGCACTCCTCGGGACTCCCAAGAGACCCAGTACTTC. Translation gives CASSTPRDSQETQYF. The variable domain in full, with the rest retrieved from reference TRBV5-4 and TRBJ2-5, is ETGVTQSPTHLIKTRGQQVTLRCSSQSGHNTVSWYQQALGQGPQFIFQYYREEENGRGNFPPRFSGLQFPNYSSELNVNALELDDSALYLCASSTPRDSQETQYFGPGTRLLVL.